The rows below give T cell receptor beta chains drawn from one sample of a study of identical twins. TCRdb ran MiXCR on the 5' RACE reads and lists one entry per CDR3 protein. This sample has 1.5 million to 2 million distinct CDR3 sequences, with less than 40% found just once. The sample was cord blood. The receptor source for this set is a newborn girl in good health. Each CDR3 is given without its conserved first and last residue. Each record gives: D gene, J gene, V gene, clone size, CDR3 protein. The D gene is left open where the match is weak. A clone size is listed for some rows: how often the clone was seen (once, few, many), or a class if it is expanded.

d_call: TRBD2; j_call: NA; v_call: TRBV4-2; clone_size: few; cdr3_aa: ASSPLAGEGKTQY
d_call: TRBD2; j_call: TRBJ2-1; v_call: TRBV24-1; clone_size: few; cdr3_aa: ATSVGTSGIDGSYNEQF
d_call: TRBD2; j_call: TRBJ2-1; v_call: TRBV14; clone_size: few; cdr3_aa: ASSQVAGLVHNEQF
d_call: TRBD1; j_call: TRBJ1-2; v_call: TRBV20-1; clone_size: few; cdr3_aa: SAIGQGAFGYT
d_call: NA; j_call: TRBJ2-3; v_call: TRBV6-7; clone_size: NA; cdr3_aa: ASSYSVKNPDTQY
d_call: NA; j_call: TRBJ2-5; v_call: TRBV28; clone_size: NA; cdr3_aa: ASSFWRTKETQY
d_call: NA; j_call: TRBJ2-1; v_call: TRBV27; clone_size: NA; cdr3_aa: ASLLGEAEQF
d_call: NA; j_call: TRBJ2-3; v_call: TRBV5-1; clone_size: NA; cdr3_aa: ASSLLLDSDTDTQY
d_call: NA; j_call: TRBJ2-3; v_call: TRBV5-1; clone_size: NA; cdr3_aa: ASTPSGASSTDTQY
d_call: TRBD1; j_call: TRBJ1-4; v_call: TRBV18; clone_size: few; cdr3_aa: ASSPSQGAWEKLF
d_call: TRBD2; j_call: NA; v_call: TRBV27; clone_size: NA; cdr3_aa: ASSGSTSGRWETQY
d_call: TRBD1; j_call: TRBJ2-7; v_call: TRBV29-1; clone_size: NA; cdr3_aa: SALTGNAYEQY
d_call: NA; j_call: TRBJ2-4; v_call: TRBV28; clone_size: NA; cdr3_aa: ASKDGGRNIQY
d_call: TRBD1; j_call: TRBJ1-6; v_call: TRBV28; clone_size: NA; cdr3_aa: ASTYSGQGNSPLH
d_call: TRBD1; j_call: TRBJ1-2; v_call: TRBV20-1; clone_size: NA; cdr3_aa: SARDRDRGNYGYT
d_call: TRBD2; j_call: NA; v_call: TRBV20-1; clone_size: NA; cdr3_aa: SASGTSGREGYEQY
d_call: NA; j_call: TRBJ2-1; v_call: TRBV19; clone_size: NA; cdr3_aa: ASSGRHLYNEQF
d_call: TRBD2; j_call: TRBJ2-7; v_call: TRBV6-1; clone_size: NA; cdr3_aa: ASSEESGGISEQY
d_call: NA; j_call: TRBJ2-7; v_call: TRBV15; clone_size: few; cdr3_aa: ATSRDRTTNYEQY
d_call: NA; j_call: TRBJ2-6; v_call: TRBV10-3; clone_size: NA; cdr3_aa: AISVIQGGGANVLT
d_call: TRBD2; j_call: TRBJ2-3; v_call: TRBV10-3; clone_size: NA; cdr3_aa: AIGSSGSRTDTQY
d_call: NA; j_call: NA; v_call: TRBV2; clone_size: NA; cdr3_aa: ASMIVYNEQY
d_call: NA; j_call: TRBJ1-2; v_call: TRBV20-1; clone_size: NA; cdr3_aa: SAHRNLYGCT
d_call: TRBD2; j_call: TRBJ2-1; v_call: TRBV29-1; clone_size: few; cdr3_aa: SVLTSGSYNEQF
d_call: TRBD2; j_call: TRBJ2-7; v_call: TRBV20-1; clone_size: many; cdr3_aa: SAREPGLANEQY
d_call: TRBD2; j_call: TRBJ2-7; v_call: TRBV12-3/TRBV12-4; clone_size: few; cdr3_aa: ASSFRGGSRSSYEQY
d_call: TRBD2; j_call: NA; v_call: TRBV2; clone_size: NA; cdr3_aa: ASSEFDSGSPYEQY
d_call: TRBD2; j_call: TRBJ2-3; v_call: TRBV7-2; clone_size: NA; cdr3_aa: ASGTSRTTDTQY